These 2 T cell receptor beta chains came from one sample sequenced in a study of OX40 agonist ivuxolimab in advanced cancers. Library creation used the immunoSEQ multiplex PCR assay. Imported from immuneACCESS, the table was reduced by TCRdb to in-frame sequences with V and J called. These copies leave out some clones; in studies compared against another copy, an unresolved V gene accounts for under half, and the cause of the remainder is not known. Present in this sample are under 45,000 clones, 70% to 90% of which were seen just once. Roughly 2.5% of the sample is taken by the ten largest. The specimen was CD4+ or CD8+ T cells sorted from blood, collected in a trial of the OX40 agonist ivuxolimab. These receptors were collected from an adult with an advanced solid tumor such as melanoma, head and neck, liver or kidney cancer.

The chain is built from TRBV7-6 and TRBJ2-2; D is ambiguous. The V end lost 5 bases, the J end lost 0 bases, and 4 bases lay between the germline ends. The CDR3 spans 13 residues. CDR1 SGHVS and CDR2 FNYEAQ come from the germline V gene. This CDR3 reads CASSVTNTGELFF. Here the CDR3 DNA reads TGTGCCAGCAGCGTAACGAACACCGGGGAGCTGTTTTTT. Full variable domain (missing parts from reference TRBV7-6 and TRBJ2-2): GAGVSQSPRYKVTKRGQDVALRCDPISGHVSLYWYRQALGQGPEFLTYFNYEAQQDKSGLPNDRFSAERPEGSISTLTIQRTEQRDSAMYRCASSVTNTGELFFGEGSRLTVL.

The chain carries TRBV18 and TRBJ1-5; TRBD1 is a possible D gene (5 bases). V was trimmed by 1 base and J by 6 bases, leaving 7 bases between them. The germline V gene encodes CDR1 KGHSH and CDR2 LQKENI. The CDR3 length is 13 residues. In DNA form, the CDR3 reads TGTGCCAGCTCACCACGGCAGGGTCAGCCCCAGCATTTT. Translating it yields CASSPRQGQPQHF.